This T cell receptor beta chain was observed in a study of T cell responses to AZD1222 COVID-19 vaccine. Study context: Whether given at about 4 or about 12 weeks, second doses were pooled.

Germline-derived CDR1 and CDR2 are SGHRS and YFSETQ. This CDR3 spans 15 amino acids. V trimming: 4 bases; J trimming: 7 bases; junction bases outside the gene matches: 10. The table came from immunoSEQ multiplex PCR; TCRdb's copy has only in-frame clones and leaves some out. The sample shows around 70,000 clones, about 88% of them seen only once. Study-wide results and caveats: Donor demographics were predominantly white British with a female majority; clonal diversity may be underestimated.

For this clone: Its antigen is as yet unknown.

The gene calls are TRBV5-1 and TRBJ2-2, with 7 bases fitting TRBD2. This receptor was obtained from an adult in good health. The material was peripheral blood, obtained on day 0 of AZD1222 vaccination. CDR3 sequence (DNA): TGCGCCAGCAGCGCAGGGACTATCTCATACGGGGAGCTGTTTTTT. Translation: CASSAGTISYGELFF.